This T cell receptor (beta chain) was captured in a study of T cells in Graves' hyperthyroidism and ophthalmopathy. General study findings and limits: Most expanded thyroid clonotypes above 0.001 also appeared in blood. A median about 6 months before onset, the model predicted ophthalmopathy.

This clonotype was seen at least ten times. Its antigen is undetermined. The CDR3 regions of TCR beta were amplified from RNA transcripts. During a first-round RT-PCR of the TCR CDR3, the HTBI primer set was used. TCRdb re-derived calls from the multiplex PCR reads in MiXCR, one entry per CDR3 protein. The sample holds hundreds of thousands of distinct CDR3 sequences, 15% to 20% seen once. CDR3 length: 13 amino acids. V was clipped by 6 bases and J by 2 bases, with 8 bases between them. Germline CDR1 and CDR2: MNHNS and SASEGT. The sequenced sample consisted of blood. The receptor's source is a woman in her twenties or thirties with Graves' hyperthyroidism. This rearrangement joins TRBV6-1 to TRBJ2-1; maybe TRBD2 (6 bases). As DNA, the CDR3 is TGTGCCAGCAGACTAGCCACCTACAATGAGCAGTTCTTC. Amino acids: CASRLATYNEQFF.